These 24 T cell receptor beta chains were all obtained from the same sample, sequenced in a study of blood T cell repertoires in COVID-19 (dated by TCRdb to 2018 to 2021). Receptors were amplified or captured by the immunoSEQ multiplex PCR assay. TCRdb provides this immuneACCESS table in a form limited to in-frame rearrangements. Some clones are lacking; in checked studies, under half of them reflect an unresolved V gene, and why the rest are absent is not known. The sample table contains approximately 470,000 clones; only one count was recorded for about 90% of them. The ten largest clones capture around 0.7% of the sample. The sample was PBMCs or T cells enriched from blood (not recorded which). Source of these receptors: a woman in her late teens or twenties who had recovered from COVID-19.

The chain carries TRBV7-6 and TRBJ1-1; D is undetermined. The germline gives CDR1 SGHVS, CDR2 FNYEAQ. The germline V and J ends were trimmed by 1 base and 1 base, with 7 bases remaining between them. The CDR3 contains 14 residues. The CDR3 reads CASSLGRGNTEAFF. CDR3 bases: TGTGCCAGCAGCTTAGGTCGCGGGAACACTGAAGCTTTCTTT.

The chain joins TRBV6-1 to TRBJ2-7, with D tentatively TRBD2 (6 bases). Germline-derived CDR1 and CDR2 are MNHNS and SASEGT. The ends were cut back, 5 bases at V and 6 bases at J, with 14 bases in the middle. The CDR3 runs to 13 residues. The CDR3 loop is CASSKGLAFEQYF. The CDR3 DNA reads TGTGCCAGCAGTAAGGGACTGGCCTTCGAGCAGTACTTC.

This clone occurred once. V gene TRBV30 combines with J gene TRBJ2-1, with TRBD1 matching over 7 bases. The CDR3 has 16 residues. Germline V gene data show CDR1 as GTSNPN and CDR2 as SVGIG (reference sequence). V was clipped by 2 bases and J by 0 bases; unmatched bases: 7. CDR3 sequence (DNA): TGTGCCTGGAGTATCGGACAGGCGAGCTCCTACAATGAGCAGTTCTTC. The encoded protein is CAWSIGQASSYNEQFF.

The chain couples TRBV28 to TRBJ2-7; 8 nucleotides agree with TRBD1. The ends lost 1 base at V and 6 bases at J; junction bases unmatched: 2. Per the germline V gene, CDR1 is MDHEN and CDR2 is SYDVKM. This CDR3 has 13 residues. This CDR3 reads CASSLSGTGEQYF. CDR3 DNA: TGTGCCAGCAGTTTATCCGGGACAGGCGAGCAGTACTTC. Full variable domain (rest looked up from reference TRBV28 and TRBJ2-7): DVKVTQSSRYLVKRTGEKVFLECVQDMDHENMFWYRQDPGLGLRLIYFSYDVKMKEKGDIPEGYSVSREKKERFSLILESASTNQTSMYLCASSLSGTGEQYFGPGTRLTVT.

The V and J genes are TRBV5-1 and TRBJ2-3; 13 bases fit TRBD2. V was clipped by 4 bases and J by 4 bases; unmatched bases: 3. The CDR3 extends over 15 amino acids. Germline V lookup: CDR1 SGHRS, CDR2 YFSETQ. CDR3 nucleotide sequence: TGCGCCAGCAGCCCGGGACTAGCGGGGTCAGATACGCAGTATTTT. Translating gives CASSPGLAGSDTQYF.

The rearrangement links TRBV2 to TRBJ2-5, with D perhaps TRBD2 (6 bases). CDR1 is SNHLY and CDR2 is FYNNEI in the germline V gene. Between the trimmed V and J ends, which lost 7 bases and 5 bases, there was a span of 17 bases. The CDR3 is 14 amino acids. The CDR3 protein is CASTSGLRLETQYF. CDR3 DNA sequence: TGTGCCAGCACTTCGGGACTTCGCCTGGAGACCCAGTACTTC.

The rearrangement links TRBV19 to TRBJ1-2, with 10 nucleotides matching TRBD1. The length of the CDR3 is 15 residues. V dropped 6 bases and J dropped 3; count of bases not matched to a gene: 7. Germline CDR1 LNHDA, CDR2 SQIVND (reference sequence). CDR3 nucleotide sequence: TGTGCCAGTAGGACAGGGGGCATAGGTGACTATGGCTACACCTTC. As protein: CASRTGGIGDYGYTF. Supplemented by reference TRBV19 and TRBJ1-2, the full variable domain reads DGGITQSPKYLFRKEGQNVTLSCEQNLNHDAMYWYRQDPGQGLRLIYYSQIVNDFQKGDIAEGYSVSREKKESFPLTVTSAQKNPTAFYLCASRTGGIGDYGYTFGSGTRLTVV.

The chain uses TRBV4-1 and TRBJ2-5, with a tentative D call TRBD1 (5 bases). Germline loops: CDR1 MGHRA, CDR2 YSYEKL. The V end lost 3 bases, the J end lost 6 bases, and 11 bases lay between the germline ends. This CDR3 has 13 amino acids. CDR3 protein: CASSQVGAKTQYF. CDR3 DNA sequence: TGCGCCAGCAGCCAGGTTGGGGCGAAGACCCAGTACTTC.

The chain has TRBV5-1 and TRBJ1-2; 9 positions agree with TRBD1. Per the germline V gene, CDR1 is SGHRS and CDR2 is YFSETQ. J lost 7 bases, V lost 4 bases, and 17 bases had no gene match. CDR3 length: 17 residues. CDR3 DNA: TGCGCCAGCAGCCACGGCCTTGGGGGACAGGGATCTTCTGGCTACACCTTC. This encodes CASSHGLGGQGSSGYTF.

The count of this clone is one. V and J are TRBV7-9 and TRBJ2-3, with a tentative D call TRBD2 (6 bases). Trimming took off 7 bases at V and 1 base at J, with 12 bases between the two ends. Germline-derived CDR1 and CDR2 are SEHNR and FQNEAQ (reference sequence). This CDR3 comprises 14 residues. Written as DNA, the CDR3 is TGTGCCAGCAACAGCGCTAGCGGCACAGATACGCAGTATTTT. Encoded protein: CASNSASGTDTQYF.

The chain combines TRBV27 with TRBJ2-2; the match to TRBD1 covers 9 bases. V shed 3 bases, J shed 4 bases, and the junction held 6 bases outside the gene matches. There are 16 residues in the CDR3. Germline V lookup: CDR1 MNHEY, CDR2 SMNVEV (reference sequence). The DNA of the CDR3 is TGTGCCAGCAGTTTTAACAGGGGGCTTGGCACCGGGGAGCTGTTTTTT. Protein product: CASSFNRGLGTGELFF.

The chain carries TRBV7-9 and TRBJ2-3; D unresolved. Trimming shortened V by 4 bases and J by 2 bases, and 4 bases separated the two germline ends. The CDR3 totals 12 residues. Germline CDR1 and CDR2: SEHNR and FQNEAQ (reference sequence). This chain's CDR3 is CASSSYTDTQYF. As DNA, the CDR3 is TGTGCCAGCAGCTCCTACACAGATACGCAGTATTTT.

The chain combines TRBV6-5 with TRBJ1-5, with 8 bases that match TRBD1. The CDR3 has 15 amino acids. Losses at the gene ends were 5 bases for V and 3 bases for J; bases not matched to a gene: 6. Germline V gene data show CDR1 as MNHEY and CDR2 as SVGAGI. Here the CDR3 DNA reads TGTGCCAGCAGTCTGACAGGGGCAAACAATCAGCCCCAGCATTTT. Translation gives CASSLTGANNQPQHF.

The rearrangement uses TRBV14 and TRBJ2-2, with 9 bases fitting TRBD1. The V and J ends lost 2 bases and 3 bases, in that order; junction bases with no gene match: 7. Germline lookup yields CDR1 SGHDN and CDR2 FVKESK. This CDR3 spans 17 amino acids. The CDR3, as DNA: TGTGCCAGCAGCCAAAGATTAGGACAGGGGCACACCGGGGAGCTGTTTTTT. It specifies CASSQRLGQGHTGELFF.

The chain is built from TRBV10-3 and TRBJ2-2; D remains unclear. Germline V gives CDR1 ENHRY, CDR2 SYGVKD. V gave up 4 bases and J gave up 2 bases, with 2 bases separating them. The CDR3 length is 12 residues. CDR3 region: CAISVNTGELFF. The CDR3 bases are TGTGCCATCAGTGTAAACACCGGGGAGCTGTTTTTT.

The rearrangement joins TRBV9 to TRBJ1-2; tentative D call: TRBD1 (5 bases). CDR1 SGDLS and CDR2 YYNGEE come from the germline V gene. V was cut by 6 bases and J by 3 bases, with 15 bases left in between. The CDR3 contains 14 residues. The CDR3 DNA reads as TGTGCCAGCACAAACGGGGGGGAGGACTATGGCTACACCTTC. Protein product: CASTNGGEDYGYTF. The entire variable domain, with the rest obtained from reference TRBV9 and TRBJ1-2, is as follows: DSGVTQTPKHLITATGQRVTLRCSPRSGDLSVYWYQQSLDQGLQFLIQYYNGEERAKGNILERFSAQQFPDLHSELNLSSLELGDSALYFCASTNGGEDYGYTFGSGTRLTVV.

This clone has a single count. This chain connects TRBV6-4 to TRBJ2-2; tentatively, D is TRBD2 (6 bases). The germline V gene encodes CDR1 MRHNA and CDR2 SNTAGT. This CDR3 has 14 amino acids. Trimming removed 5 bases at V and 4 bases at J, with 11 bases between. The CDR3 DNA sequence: TGTGCCAGCAGTCCCAGGAGGGCCACCGGGGAGCTGTTTTTT. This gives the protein CASSPRRATGELFF.

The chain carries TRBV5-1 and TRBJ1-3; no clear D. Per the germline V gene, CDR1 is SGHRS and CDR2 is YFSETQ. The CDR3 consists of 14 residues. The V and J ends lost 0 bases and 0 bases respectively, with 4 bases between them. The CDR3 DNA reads TGCGCCAGCAGCTTGGGAGACTCTGGAAACACCATATATTTT. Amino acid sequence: CASSLGDSGNTIYF.

In DNA, the CDR3 is TGTGCCAGCAGTTTCCGGGGGGCAAGCAATCAGCCCCAGCATTTT. Encoded protein: CASSFRGASNQPQHF. The V gene is TRBV6-5, the J gene TRBJ1-5, with D possibly matching TRBD1 (6 bases). From germline, CDR1 is MNHEY and CDR2 SVGAGI. There are 15 residues in the CDR3. The V gene lost 4 bases and the J gene lost 1 base, with 11 bases spanning the gap.

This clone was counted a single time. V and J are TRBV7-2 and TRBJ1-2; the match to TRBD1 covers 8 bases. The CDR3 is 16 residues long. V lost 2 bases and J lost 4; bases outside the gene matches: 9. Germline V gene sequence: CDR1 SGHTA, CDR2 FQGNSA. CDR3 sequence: CASSLNPTGVSYGYTF. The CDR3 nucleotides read TGTGCCAGCAGCTTAAACCCGACAGGGGTCAGCTATGGCTACACCTTC. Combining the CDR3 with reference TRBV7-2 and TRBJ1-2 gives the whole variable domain GAGVSQSPSNKVTEKGKDVELRCDPISGHTALYWYRQSLGQGLEFLIYFQGNSAPDKSGLPSDRFSAERTGGSVSTLTIQRTQQEDSAVYLCASSLNPTGVSYGYTFGSGTRLTVV.

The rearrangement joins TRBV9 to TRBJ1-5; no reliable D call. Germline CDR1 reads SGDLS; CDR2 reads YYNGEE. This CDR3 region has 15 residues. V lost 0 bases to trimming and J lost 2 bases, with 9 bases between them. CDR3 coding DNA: TGTGCCAGCAGCGTAGGGGGAGACGGCAATCAGCCCCAGCATTTT. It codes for CASSVGGDGNQPQHF.

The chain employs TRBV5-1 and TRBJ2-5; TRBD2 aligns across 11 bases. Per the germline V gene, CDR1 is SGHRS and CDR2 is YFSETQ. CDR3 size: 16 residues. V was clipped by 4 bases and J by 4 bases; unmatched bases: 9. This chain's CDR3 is CASSLPTGTSGETQYF. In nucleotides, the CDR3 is TGCGCCAGCAGCCTACCCACCGGGACTAGCGGAGAGACCCAGTACTTC.

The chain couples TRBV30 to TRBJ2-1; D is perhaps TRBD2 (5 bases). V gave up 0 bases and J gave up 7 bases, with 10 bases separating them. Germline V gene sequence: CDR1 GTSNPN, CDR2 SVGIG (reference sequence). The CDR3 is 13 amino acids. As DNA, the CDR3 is TGTGCCTGGAGTGTACGACGGGGAAATGAGCAGTTCTTC. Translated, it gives CAWSVRRGNEQFF.

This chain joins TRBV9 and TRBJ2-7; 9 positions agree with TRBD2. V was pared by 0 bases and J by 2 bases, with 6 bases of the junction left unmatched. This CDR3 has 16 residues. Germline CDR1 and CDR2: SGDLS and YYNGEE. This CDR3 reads CASSVDPSGTTYEQYF. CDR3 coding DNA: TGTGCCAGCAGCGTAGACCCTAGCGGGACCACCTACGAGCAGTACTTC.